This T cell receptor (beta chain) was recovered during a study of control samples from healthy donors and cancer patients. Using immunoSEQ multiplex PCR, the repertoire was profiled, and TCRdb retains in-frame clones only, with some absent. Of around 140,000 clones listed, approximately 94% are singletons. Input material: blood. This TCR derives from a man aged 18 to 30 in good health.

The CDR3 here is CASSFGQALNEKLFF. Written as DNA, the CDR3 is TGTGCCAGTAGTTTTGGACAGGCCCTTAATGAAAAACTGTTTTTT. This chain links TRBV19 with TRBJ1-4; 7 nucleotides agree with TRBD1. Germline loops: CDR1 LNHDA, CDR2 SQIVND (reference sequence). CDR3 length equals 15 residues. The trim removed 5 bases at V and 4 bases at J, leaving 7 bases unmatched.